Sequencing of this T cell receptor beta chain was carried out in a study of T-cell reconstitution after alpha-beta-depleted transplantation in children. About this clonotype: The antigen is unknown.

Trimming left V 0 bases short and J 1 base short, with 10 bases between. CDR3 size: 16 residues. CDR1 and CDR2 (germline): MNHNS, SASEGT. The library targeted TCRbeta and was prepared with unique molecular identifiers. Each CDR3 protein gets one entry after TCRdb re-called the PCR reads with MiXCR. Among approximately 500,000 distinct CDR3 sequences, about 11% were seen once, and the ten largest hold 2% to 2.5%. Points from the study as a whole: Some patients owed their high day-60 TCRbeta diversity to surviving recipient T cells and thymic progenitors. As was reported, about two months after transplant, alpha-beta T cells came from several hundred expanded graft clones.

Sequences were derived from PBMCs, sampled before TCRalphabeta/CD19-depleted stem cell transplant. The sequence derives from a child aged 2-9 years with inherited bone marrow failure, due to receive a stem cell transplant. The chain uses TRBV6-1 and TRBJ1-3; D gene unclear. In DNA form, the CDR3 reads TGTGCCAGCAGTGAAGCGCTATCCGGTTCTGGAAACACCATATATTTT. Translating gives CASSEALSGSGNTIYF.